The text below deals with one T cell receptor beta chain. Its antigen is unknown. Indicated time point: newly diagnosed GD, antithyroid drugs for less than 3 months. Making the TCR library involved RNA that had been extracted from PBMCs. The sample is drawn from a study of regulatory T cells in long-lasting Graves disease. Whole-study context: Graves' patients who were just diagnosed had used antithyroid drugs for under 3 months. Findings of the study overall: There were preferences for TRBV28, TRBJ1-2 and TRBJ2-5 in persistent disease. Persistent Graves' patients showed a TCR diversity that was lower than that of newly diagnosed ones.

For TCR beta, libraries came from iRepertoire HTBI primers and Arm-PCR of CDR3 regions. TCRdb analysed the multiplex PCR reads with MiXCR anew, one entry per CDR3 protein. Of around 500,000 distinct CDR3 sequences listed, approximately 12% were seen once; the top ten hold around 10%. V dropped 3 bases and J dropped 8; count of bases not matched to a gene: 11. This CDR3 contains 16 residues. Per germline, CDR1 KGHDR and CDR2 SFDVKD. The sample also formed part of further work on T cells in Graves' hyperthyroidism and ophthalmopathy. Per that study: Primed by the HTBI set, a first-round RT-PCR was run on the TCR CDR3.

The gene calls are TRBV24-1 and TRBJ2-2, with 7 bases identical to TRBD1. This receptor was identified in a woman aged 25-40 years with Graves disease. Sample: peripheral blood mononuclear cells (PBMCs), taken at new diagnosis, from a patient treated with antithyroid drugs. The CDR3 DNA reads as TGTGCCACCAGTGATCCCGGATACAGGGGAGCGGGGGAGCTGTTTTTT. Translated, it gives CATSDPGYRGAGELFF.